One sample yielded the 21 T cell receptor beta chains listed below, sequenced in a study of shared clonotypes between healthy human individuals. Naive CD8 cells lacked CD45RO and underwent positive selection for CCR7, leaving out terminally differentiated effector memory CD45RA+ cells. This table comes from immunoSEQ multiplex PCR, and its TCRdb copy is limited to in-frame clones, with some not included. Found here are hundreds of thousands of clones, about 96% of them singletons; the top ten hold 0.11%. The sample consisted of naive CD8+ T cells sorted from blood. The receptors were sampled from a woman in her twenties or thirties in good health.

The chain uses TRBV11-2 and TRBJ2-7, with unresolved D. Trimming shortened V by 1 base and J by 9 bases, and 10 bases separated the two germline ends. Germline V gene lookup returns CDR1 SGHAT and CDR2 FQNNGV. This CDR3 comprises 12 residues. The CDR3 loop reads CASSLGRQGQYF. Written as DNA, the CDR3 is TGTGCCAGCAGCTTAGGTCGCCAAGGGCAGTACTTC.

The chain combines TRBV7-8 with TRBJ1-5; D is ambiguous. The CDR3 loop spans 12 amino acids. The V gene lost 1 base and the J gene lost 6 bases, with 4 bases spanning the gap. The germline V gene has CDR1 SGHVS and CDR2 FQNEAQ. CDR3 amino acids: CASSLDSQPQHF. CDR3 nucleotide sequence: TGTGCCAGCAGCTTAGATAGTCAGCCCCAGCATTTT. Drawing the rest from reference TRBV7-8 and TRBJ1-5, the complete variable domain is GAGVSQSPRYKVAKRGQDVALRCDPISGHVSLFWYQQALGQGPEFLTYFQNEAQLDKSGLPSDRFFAERPEGSVSTLKIQRTQQEDSAVYLCASSLDSQPQHFGDGTRLSIL.

The genes are TRBV27 and TRBJ2-3; D uncertain. The CDR3 loop spans 11 amino acids. CDR1 is MNHEY, CDR2 SMNVEV, per germline (reference sequence). V lost 10 bases and J lost 3, with 8 bases in between. The CDR3 here is CATLLTDTQYF. The CDR3 bases are TGTGCCACTCTCCTGACAGATACGCAGTATTTT.

The J gene is TRBJ2-3, the V gene TRBV30; a weak D match, TRBD1 (6 bases). The CDR3 runs to 16 residues. Germline lookup yields CDR1 GTSNPN and CDR2 SVGIG (reference sequence). V lost 0 bases and J lost 2, with 15 bases in between. The CDR3 spells CAWSVRIRGATDTQYF. The DNA of the CDR3 is TGTGCCTGGAGTGTACGCATCAGGGGAGCCACAGATACGCAGTATTTT.

The chain recombines TRBV7-9 with TRBJ1-2; unclear D gene. Germline loops: CDR1 SEHNR, CDR2 FQNEAQ (reference sequence). Trimming stripped 5 bases from V and 6 bases from J, with 4 bases between. This CDR3 contains 10 residues. The CDR3 coding sequence is TGTGCCAGCAGCATAAATGGCTACACCTTC. It translates to CASSINGYTF.

The rearrangement uses TRBV5-5 and TRBJ2-7; D unclear. V lost 2 bases, J lost 6 bases, and 9 bases lay in between. The CDR3 has 12 residues. Germline lookup yields CDR1 SGHKS and CDR2 YYEKEE (reference sequence). The CDR3 is CASSLMVGEQYF. Written as DNA, the CDR3 is TGTGCCAGCAGCTTAATGGTCGGCGAGCAGTACTTC.

This clone was picked up one time. CDR3 residues: CASSPRPGPREQYF. CDR3 sequence (DNA): TGTGCCAGCAGCCCACGGCCGGGACCTCGGGAGCAGTACTTC. This rearrangement joins TRBV11-2 to TRBJ2-7; tentatively, D is TRBD1 or TRBD2 (5 bases each). Germline values: CDR1 SGHAT, CDR2 FQNNGV. Trimming shortened V by 5 bases and J by 7 bases, and 18 bases separated the two germline ends. The CDR3 runs to 14 residues.

The chain couples TRBV2 to TRBJ2-7; TRBD2 matches at 15 bases. J gave up 7 bases and V 7 bases, and 5 bases lay outside the gene matches. The CDR3 has 14 amino acids. The germline V gene encodes CDR1 SNHLY and CDR2 FYNNEI. In DNA, the CDR3 is TGTGCCAGCACCGGACTAGCGGGAGGGTTTGAGCAGTACTTC. As protein: CASTGLAGGFEQYF.

This chain uses TRBV5-6 with TRBJ1-5, with D possibly being TRBD1 (5 bases). This CDR3 comprises 18 residues. Trimming removed 1 base from V and 2 bases from J, with 19 bases in between. Germline V gene data show CDR1 as SGHDT and CDR2 as YYEEEE. CDR3 nucleotides: TGTGCCAGCAGCTTGAGGGGCCCATATCCTGGAGGCAATCAGCCCCAGCATTTT. Protein product: CASSLRGPYPGGNQPQHF. The full variable domain, with the rest looked up from reference TRBV5-6 and TRBJ1-5, is DAGVTQSPTHLIKTRGQQVTLRCSPKSGHDTVSWYQQALGQGPQFIFQYYEEEERQRGNFPDRFSGHQFPNYSSELNVNALLLGDSALYLCASSLRGPYPGGNQPQHFGDGTRLSIL.

V is TRBV19 and J is TRBJ2-3; no definite D call. Germline V lookup: CDR1 LNHDA, CDR2 SQIVND (reference sequence). This CDR3 has 13 amino acids. V dropped 4 bases and J dropped 3 bases, with 8 bases sitting between them. This CDR3 is CASSTLSTDTQYF. CDR3 nucleotide sequence: TGTGCCAGTAGTACCTTGTCGACAGATACGCAGTATTTT.

In this sample, this clone turned up once. This sequence joins TRBV5-5 and TRBJ2-7; D might be TRBD1 (5 bases). Per the germline V gene, CDR1 is SGHKS and CDR2 is YYEKEE (reference sequence). CDR3 length: 14 residues. The V and J ends lost 0 bases and 3 bases respectively, with 10 bases between them. CDR3 nucleotides: TGTGCCAGCAGCTTGGTAGGGGCCAACTACGAGCAGTACTTC. Encoded protein: CASSLVGANYEQYF.

This clone was observed a single time. The rearrangement uses TRBV9 and TRBJ2-1; 11 positions match TRBD2. This CDR3 region has 18 residues. Looked up from germline, CDR1 is SGDLS and CDR2 is YYNGEE. V lost 1 base and J lost 7; bases outside the gene matches: 13. CDR3 sequence (DNA): TGTGCCAGCAGCGTATCTACCCTAGCGGGAGGTTTAAGGAATGAGCAGTTCTTC. Its protein is CASSVSTLAGGLRNEQFF.

The chain combines TRBV10-2 with TRBJ1-5, with D maybe TRBD1 (5 bases). CDR3 size: 17 residues. Trimming removed 7 bases from V and 0 bases from J, with 19 bases in between. Per germline, CDR1 WSHSY and CDR2 SAAADI. CDR3 protein: CASTAGTALYSNQPQHF. CDR3 bases: TGCGCCAGCACCGCCGGGACCGCACTTTATAGCAATCAGCCCCAGCATTTT.

Comments on this clone: Other DNA sequences in this specimen translate into the identical CDR3. V gene TRBV28 combines with J gene TRBJ2-2; 7 positions agree with TRBD1. V lost 6 bases to trimming and J lost 3 bases; unmatched junction nucleotides: 4. The germline gives CDR1 MDHEN, CDR2 SYDVKM. The CDR3 has 14 amino acids. CDR3 DNA sequence: TGTGCCAGCAGCCAAACAGGGGACACCGGGGAGCTGTTTTTT. This gives the protein CASSQTGDTGELFF.

V is TRBV5-5 and J is TRBJ2-7, with D possibly matching TRBD2 (6 bases). Germline V gene lookup returns CDR1 SGHKS and CDR2 YYEKEE (reference sequence). CDR3 length equals 15 residues. V lost 0 bases and J lost 7, with 17 bases in between. The DNA for the CDR3 is TGTGCCAGCAGCTTGGTGGGGGACTTCTCCCAAGAGCAGTACTTC. Translation gives CASSLVGDFSQEQYF.

This clone was found a few times. The gene calls are TRBV7-9 and TRBJ1-5; TRBD1 matches at 8 bases. This CDR3 is built from 15 residues. CDR1 SEHNR and CDR2 FQNEAQ come from the germline V gene (reference sequence). V shed 1 base and J 7 bases; nucleotides not matched to a gene: 6. DNA for the CDR3: TGTGCCAGCAGCTTAGTCGGACAGGGAGGCCAGCCCCAGCATTTT. It encodes CASSLVGQGGQPQHF. The full variable domain, with the rest looked up from reference TRBV7-9 and TRBJ1-5, is DTGVSQNPRHKITKRGQNVTFRCDPISEHNRLYWYRQTLGQGPEFLTYFQNEAQLEKSRLLSDRFSAERPKGSFSTLEIQRTEQGDSAMYLCASSLVGQGGQPQHFGDGTRLSIL.

The V and J genes are TRBV27 and TRBJ1-1; a weak D match, TRBD1 (5 bases). V was shortened by 7 bases and J by 1 base, with 16 bases between the two germline ends. In germline, CDR1 is MNHEY, CDR2 SMNVEV (reference sequence). This CDR3 is 15 amino acids long. CDR3: CASTRAPRGNTEAFF. The CDR3 DNA sequence: TGTGCCAGCACCAGGGCCCCCCGGGGGAACACTGAAGCTTTCTTT.

The chain uses TRBV7-8 and TRBJ1-2, with 9 bases that match TRBD1. Germline lookup yields CDR1 SGHVS and CDR2 FQNEAQ. This CDR3 has 14 residues. V trimming: 1 base; J trimming: 6 bases; junction bases outside the gene matches: 3. CDR3 coding DNA: TGTGCCAGCAGCTTAGACGGACAGGGGAATGGCTACACCTTC. It encodes CASSLDGQGNGYTF.

The chain employs TRBV7-8 and TRBJ2-7; no clear D. The CDR3 length is 16 residues. Germline CDR1 and CDR2: SGHVS and FQNEAQ. V lost 1 base and J lost 0, with 13 bases in between. The CDR3: CASSLVLTQTSYEQYF. CDR3 DNA sequence: TGTGCCAGCAGCTTAGTCCTAACACAGACCTCCTACGAGCAGTACTTC. Supplemented by reference TRBV7-8 and TRBJ2-7, the full variable domain reads GAGVSQSPRYKVAKRGQDVALRCDPISGHVSLFWYQQALGQGPEFLTYFQNEAQLDKSGLPSDRFFAERPEGSVSTLKIQRTQQEDSAVYLCASSLVLTQTSYEQYFGPGTRLTVT.

The chain is built from TRBV4-1 and TRBJ2-3, with TRBD2 identical over 7 bases. J gave up 2 bases and V 4 bases, and 6 bases lay outside the gene matches. Per the germline V gene, CDR1 is MGHRA and CDR2 is YSYEKL. The CDR3 loop spans 15 amino acids. This CDR3 reads CASSPVLAATDTQYF. The CDR3 DNA sequence: TGCGCCAGCAGCCCAGTTCTAGCGGCCACAGATACGCAGTATTTT.

The chain couples TRBV4-1 to TRBJ2-3, with 7 bases aligning to TRBD2. The CDR3 extends over 16 amino acids. The V gene's germline CDR1 is MGHRA and CDR2 YSYEKL. V was clipped by 4 bases and J by 2 bases; unmatched bases: 9. For the CDR3, the DNA is TGCGCCAGCAGCCGGGTCCTAGCGGACGACACAGATACGCAGTATTTT. Its protein product is CASSRVLADDTDTQYF.